This T cell receptor (beta chain) was documented in a study of T cell repertoires in cytomegalovirus infection. In the study overall: It was recently identified HLA-C-restricted and well-studied HLA-B-restricted CMV epitopes that the study used. Matching HLA type and CMV infection were both indicated by public TCR beta signatures.

Germline V lookup: CDR1 MNHGY, CDR2 SAAAGT. This CDR3 is built from 15 residues. Trimming took 3 bases from V and 0 from J, leaving 9 bases between them. TCRdb redid the calling of the reads with MiXCR, one entry per CDR3 protein. This table holds about 470,000 distinct CDR3 sequences, roughly 43% found once. Study-level findings and limits: CMV-specific TCR beta clonotypes restricted by HLA-C dominated the ex vivo response. Summed frequency of shared TCR beta families picked out CMV carriers who also had the relevant HLA.

In regard to this clonotype: No antigen is known for it.

The sequences come from cultured PBMCs, collected from culture after CMV antigen stimulation. This sequence joins TRBV6-8 and TRBJ1-3, with D tentatively TRBD1 (6 bases). The receptor's source is a human donor in good health (CMV status not recorded). Some clones in this sample may be carry-over from other donors' samples. The CDR3 reads CASSYGTPSGNTIYF. The CDR3 nucleotides are TGTGCCAGCAGTTATGGGACACCCTCTGGAAACACCATATATTTT.